Below, 16 T cell receptor beta chains from the same sample are listed, as sequenced in a study of T cell responses to AZD1222 COVID-19 vaccine. Assay: immunoSEQ multiplex PCR; the TCRdb copy retains only in-frame clones and omits some. The data show around 96,000 clones, about 86% seen once. Specimen: peripheral blood, collected 28 days after the second AZD1222 dose. These receptors were taken from an adult who received the AZD1222 COVID-19 vaccine.

This chain joins TRBV24-1 and TRBJ2-6; tentatively, D is TRBD1 (6 bases). Germline lookup yields CDR1 KGHDR and CDR2 SFDVKD. The CDR3 runs to 18 residues. The germline V and J ends were trimmed by 3 bases and 2 bases, with 16 bases remaining between them. CDR3: CATSDPPARGAGANVLTF. The DNA of the CDR3 is TGTGCCACCAGTGATCCCCCGGCCAGGGGTGCTGGGGCCAACGTCCTGACTTTC.

J is TRBJ2-7 and V is TRBV5-4; 10 bases fit TRBD2. Trimming removed 5 bases from V and 2 bases from J; junction bases left unmatched: 4. The CDR3 covers 14 residues. Germline lookup yields CDR1 SGHNT and CDR2 YYREEE (reference sequence). Here the CDR3 reads CASSPSGRTYEQYF. The DNA of the CDR3 is TGTGCCAGCAGTCCTAGCGGGAGAACCTACGAGCAGTACTTC.

V usage is TRBV19 and J usage is TRBJ1-4; no definite D call. Germline values: CDR1 LNHDA, CDR2 SQIVND (reference sequence). The CDR3 has 15 amino acids. V was cut by 4 bases and J by 8 bases, with 17 bases left in between. CDR3 protein: CASSTLRTGGEKLFF. The CDR3 DNA follows: TGTGCCAGTAGTACTCTCCGGACGGGAGGGGAAAAACTGTTTTTT.

The V gene is TRBV28, the J gene TRBJ2-6; D remains ambiguous. With 10 bases removed from V and 0 bases from J, the gap between germline ends came to 7 bases. The CDR3 length is 13 residues. Germline loops: CDR1 MDHEN, CDR2 SYDVKM. CDR3 nucleotide sequence: TGTGCCACGCGCAGCTCTGGGGCCAACGTCCTGACTTTC. Its protein product is CATRSSGANVLTF.

This rearrangement joins TRBV7-9 to TRBJ2-4, with TRBD2 matching over 12 bases. This CDR3 has 18 residues. Trimming cost V 2 bases and J 0 bases; bases outside gene matches: 5. Germline lookup yields CDR1 SEHNR and CDR2 FQNEAQ (reference sequence). DNA of the CDR3: TGTGCCAGCAGCTTACTAGCGGGAGGGCCGGGAGCCAAAAACATTCAGTACTTC. This gives the protein CASSLLAGGPGAKNIQYF.

The chain has TRBV30 and TRBJ1-2, with D maybe TRBD1 (5 bases). There are 13 residues in the CDR3. V lost 1 base to trimming and J lost 2 bases, with 8 bases between them. Per the germline V gene, CDR1 is GTSNPN and CDR2 is SVGIG (reference sequence). This chain's CDR3 is CAWSEDMNYGYTF. The CDR3 DNA follows: TGTGCCTGGAGTGAGGACATGAACTATGGCTACACCTTC.

The gene calls are TRBV5-4 and TRBJ1-4; the match to TRBD1 covers 10 bases. J lost 10 bases, V lost 4 bases, and 16 bases had no gene match. Germline CDR1 and CDR2: SGHNT and YYREEE (reference sequence). The CDR3 has 17 residues. The DNA for the CDR3 is TGTGCCAGCAGCGCACGACCCCCGGGACAGGGGAGGGGAAAACTGTTTTTT. Translation: CASSARPPGQGRGKLFF.

The chain couples TRBV11-3 to TRBJ2-5, with D possibly matching TRBD1 (5 bases). The CDR3 sequence is 17 residues long. Germline CDR1 reads SGHNT; CDR2 reads YENEEA. With 1 base removed from V and 2 bases from J, the gap between germline ends came to 17 bases. The CDR3 coding sequence is TGTGCCAGCAGCTTAGGGGTTGGGGCAGGTCAACAAGAGACCCAGTACTTC. This gives the protein CASSLGVGAGQQETQYF.

This chain connects TRBV7-2 to TRBJ2-5; unclear D gene. Trimming took 5 bases from V and 5 from J, leaving 18 bases between them. The CDR3 has 15 residues. Germline assignment: CDR1 SGHTA and CDR2 FQGNSA. The CDR3 here is CASSPRWGSPETQYF. In DNA form, the CDR3 reads TGTGCCAGCAGCCCCCGATGGGGTAGTCCGGAGACCCAGTACTTC. The full variable domain, completed using reference TRBV7-2 and TRBJ2-5, is GAGVSQSPSNKVTEKGKDVELRCDPISGHTALYWYRQSLGQGLEFLIYFQGNSAPDKSGLPSDRFSAERTGGSVSTLTIQRTQQEDSAVYLCASSPRWGSPETQYFGPGTRLLVL.

The J gene is TRBJ2-1, the V gene TRBV21-1; the table's D call of TRBD2 was not tested on the DNA. TRBV21-1 is assigned pseudogene status. CDR3 length: 16 amino acids. The CDR3 sequence: CASFRLAGGLYNEQFF. The CDR3 DNA reads as TGTGCCAGCTTTAGACTAGCGGGGGGTCTATACAATGAGCAGTTCTTC.

This clone turned up a few times. J is TRBJ2-1 and V is TRBV5-1; TRBD2 aligns across 15 bases. Germline CDR1 reads SGHRS; CDR2 reads YFSETQ. The V and J ends lost 3 bases and 8 bases, in that order; junction bases with no gene match: 9. This CDR3 region has 17 residues. DNA of the CDR3: TGCGCCAGCAGCTCGAGCTCCGGGACTAGCGGGAGGCATGAGCAGTTCTTC. Encoded protein: CASSSSSGTSGRHEQFF.

The V and J genes are TRBV9 and TRBJ1-6, with D possibly being TRBD1 (6 bases). CDR1 SGDLS and CDR2 YYNGEE come from the germline V gene. The CDR3 is 14 amino acids. V was shortened by 4 bases and J by 7 bases, with 12 bases between the two germline ends. CDR3 amino acids: CASSPGHLNSPLHF. In DNA form, the CDR3 reads TGTGCCAGCAGCCCGGGACACCTCAATTCACCCCTCCACTTT.

This clone is a singleton in its sample. The chain carries TRBV5-1 and TRBJ2-5, with D unclear. V shed 0 bases and J shed 1 base, with 7 bases lying between them. The CDR3 is 14 amino acids. The germline CDR1 and CDR2 sequences are SGHRS and YFSETQ. The chain's CDR3 is CASSLEPPQETQYF. The CDR3 region has the DNA TGCGCCAGCAGCTTGGAACCCCCCCAAGAGACCCAGTACTTC. Supplemented by reference TRBV5-1 and TRBJ2-5, the full variable domain reads KAGVTQTPRYLIKTRGQQVTLSCSPISGHRSVSWYQQTPGQGLQFLFEYFSETQRNKGNFPGRFSGRQFSNSRSEMNVSTLELGDSALYLCASSLEPPQETQYFGPGTRLLVL.

This clone was seen only once. This sequence joins TRBV29-1 and TRBJ1-2; weak D call: TRBD1 (5 bases). V was trimmed by 1 base and J by 3 bases, leaving 15 bases between them. The CDR3 contains 15 residues. Germline CDR1 reads SQVTM; CDR2 reads ANQGSEA. The CDR3 reads CSVEATRGVDYGYTF. DNA of the CDR3: TGCAGCGTTGAAGCTACGCGGGGGGTGGACTATGGCTACACCTTC.

J is TRBJ2-5 and V is TRBV10-2; perhaps D is TRBD1 or TRBD2 (7 bases each). The CDR3 consists of 14 residues. Trimming left V 7 bases short and J 4 bases short, with 16 bases between. The germline CDR1 and CDR2 sequences are WSHSY and SAAADI. The CDR3 is CASTQGEGRETQYF. CDR3 nucleotides: TGCGCCAGCACTCAGGGGGAGGGCCGAGAGACCCAGTACTTC.

The V and J genes are TRBV4-1 and TRBJ2-1; 12 bases are shared with TRBD2. Losses at the gene ends were 1 base for V and 7 bases for J; bases not matched to a gene: 8. CDR1 and CDR2 (germline): MGHRA, YSYEKL. This CDR3 region has 17 residues. CDR3 sequence: CASSQAGWLAGGNEQFF. CDR3 coding DNA: TGCGCCAGCAGCCAAGCGGGTTGGCTAGCGGGGGGGAATGAGCAGTTCTTC.